These 9 T cell receptor beta chains originate from one sample sequenced in a study of blood T cell repertoires in COVID-19. The data were produced by immunoSEQ multiplex PCR, yet TCRdb's version contains in-frame clones alone and is incomplete. This repertoire shows roughly 500,000 clones, roughly 85% found once; its top ten account for approximately 2.9%. Sequencing was performed on peripheral blood. The receptor set was obtained from a human donor in a cohort sampled during active COVID-19.

This chain links TRBV6-5 with TRBJ2-7, with 14 bases aligning to TRBD2. The CDR3 loop spans 16 amino acids. Per germline, CDR1 MNHEY and CDR2 SVGAGI. V gave up 0 bases and J gave up 6 bases; unmatched junction bases: 4. Here the CDR3 DNA reads TGTGCCAGCAGTTACTCCGGACTAGCGGGAGGAGCCGAGCAGTACTTC. This codes for CASSYSGLAGGAEQYF.

J is TRBJ2-5 and V is TRBV30, with D possibly TRBD2 on 5 matching bases. V lost 5 bases to trimming and J lost 2 bases, with 12 bases between them. Germline loops: CDR1 GTSNPN, CDR2 SVGIG (reference sequence). The CDR3 extends over 13 amino acids. The DNA for the CDR3 is TGTGCCTGGGGGGTTGGCGGGCAAGAGACCCAGTACTTC. This gives the protein CAWGVGGQETQYF.

V is TRBV5-4 and J is TRBJ1-2; D ambiguous. Trimming took 4 bases from V and 3 from J, leaving 10 bases between them. This CDR3 is built from 13 residues. Germline V lookup: CDR1 SGHNT, CDR2 YYREEE (reference sequence). CDR3 coding DNA: TGTGCCAGCAGCCCAACACGGGACTATGGCTACACCTTC. This codes for CASSPTRDYGYTF.

The chain uses TRBV24-1 and TRBJ2-1; 7 nucleotides agree with TRBD2. Germline lookup yields CDR1 KGHDR and CDR2 SFDVKD. After removal of 1 base from V and 9 bases from J, the junction contained 8 bases not matched to a gene. CDR3 length equals 15 residues. The CDR3, as DNA: TGTGCCACCAGTGATTTAGGCGGGAGAGGATTTGAGCAGTTCTTC. Its protein is CATSDLGGRGFEQFF.

The chain employs TRBV29-1 and TRBJ1-2; D might be TRBD1 (6 bases). Trimming pared 0 bases from V and 4 bases from J, leaving 18 bases between. The CDR3 has 16 amino acids. CDR1 is SQVTM, CDR2 ANQGSEA, per germline. The CDR3 is CSVEDEIALRGYGYTF. CDR3 in DNA: TGCAGCGTTGAAGACGAGATAGCCCTCAGGGGCTATGGCTACACCTTC.

The J gene is TRBJ2-5, the V gene TRBV4-1, with TRBD2 matching 11 bases. This CDR3 contains 16 residues. The germline CDR1 and CDR2 sequences are MGHRA and YSYEKL. The ends lost 2 bases at V and 5 bases at J; junction bases unmatched: 7. CDR3 amino acids: CASSQTLAGGHETQYF. DNA of the CDR3: TGCGCCAGCAGCCAAACTCTAGCGGGAGGCCATGAGACCCAGTACTTC.

The gene calls are TRBV13 and TRBJ1-2; 8 bases line up with TRBD1. The V gene's germline CDR1 is PRHDT and CDR2 FYEKMQ (reference sequence). This CDR3 has 14 residues. V lost 5 bases to trimming and J lost 5 bases; unmatched junction nucleotides: 7. The CDR3 coding sequence is TGTGCCAGCAGCCCTACCAACAGGGGGTATGGCTACACCTTC. This codes for CASSPTNRGYGYTF. Full variable domain (missing parts from reference TRBV13 and TRBJ1-2): AAGVIQSPRHLIKEKRETATLKCYPIPRHDTVYWYQQGPGQDPQFLISFYEKMQSDKGSIPDRFSAQQFSDYHSELNMSSLELGDSALYFCASSPTNRGYGYTFGSGTRLTVV.

The gene calls are TRBV19 and TRBJ2-1, with 9 bases that match TRBD2. V shed 4 bases, J shed 7 bases, and the junction held 11 bases outside the gene matches. Germline CDR1 is LNHDA and CDR2 is SQIVND (reference sequence). The CDR3 length is 16 residues. CDR3 in DNA: TGTGCCAGTAGTAGTAGCGGGAGCATAGTGAGGAATGAGCAGTTCTTC. Protein sequence: CASSSSGSIVRNEQFF.

The chain recombines TRBV29-1 with TRBJ1-4; a possible D gene is TRBD1 (5 bases). Germline V CDR1 and CDR2: SQVTM, ANQGSEA. V lost 5 bases to trimming and J lost 4 bases, with 8 bases between them. The CDR3 extends over 12 amino acids. This chain's CDR3 is CSVRGGNEKLFF. CDR3 bases: TGCAGCGTTAGGGGAGGTAATGAAAAACTGTTTTTT.